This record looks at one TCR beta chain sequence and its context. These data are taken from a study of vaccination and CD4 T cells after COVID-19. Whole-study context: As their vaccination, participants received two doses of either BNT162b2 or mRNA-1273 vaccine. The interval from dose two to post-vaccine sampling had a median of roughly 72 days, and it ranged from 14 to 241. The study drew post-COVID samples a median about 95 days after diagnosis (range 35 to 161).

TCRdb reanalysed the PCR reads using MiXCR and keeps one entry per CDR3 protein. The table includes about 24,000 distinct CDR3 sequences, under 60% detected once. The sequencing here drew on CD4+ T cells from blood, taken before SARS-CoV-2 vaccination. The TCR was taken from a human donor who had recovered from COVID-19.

DNA for the CDR3: TGTGCCAGCAGTAATCCGGGGGAGGTAGGCACCTTC. The encoded protein is CASSNPGEVGTF. The genes are TRBV28 and TRBJ1-2; D perhaps matches TRBD1 (5 bases). This CDR3 is built from 12 residues. Trimming left V 5 bases short and J 13 bases short, with 17 bases between. From germline, CDR1 is MDHEN and CDR2 SYDVKM.